These 3 T cell receptor beta chains share one sample of origin, sequenced in a study of metastatic and nonmetastatic thyroid tumors. TCRdb reassembled clones from the PCR reads with MiXCR. The sample carries around 10,000 clones, 9.5% to 15% recorded once. Before thyroid surgery, none of the patients had received any treatment. Sample: blood. The receptors were gathered from a female donor with papillary thyroid cancer or a benign thyroid nodule (not recorded which). Some clones in this sample may be carry-over from other donors' samples.

This clone was recorded many times. This rearrangement joins TRBV11-2 to TRBJ2-3; D gene unclear. The CDR3 has 16 amino acids. Per the germline V gene, CDR1 is SGHAT and CDR2 is FQNNGV. The ends were cut back, 0 bases at V and 7 bases at J, with 17 bases in the middle. In nucleotides, the CDR3 is TGTGCCAGCAGCTTAGAAGGGCCGGGTGGCAGTCATACGCAGTATTTT. Its protein is CASSLEGPGGSHTQYF.

This clone showed up many times. This chain connects TRBV5-1 to TRBJ2-5; 8 bases align to TRBD2. In germline, CDR1 is SGHRS, CDR2 YFSETQ. The CDR3 runs 16 residues. Germline trimming cut 1 base from V and 5 bases from J; bases unmatched to any gene: 10. CDR3 sequence (DNA): TGCGCCAGCAGCTTGCGTGCGTTAGCGGGAATGGAGACCCAGTACTTC. Translated, it gives CASSLRALAGMETQYF.

By share, this clone ranks as medium-sized. This chain joins TRBV19 and TRBJ1-1; no reliable D call. The CDR3 sequence is 14 residues long. V dropped 3 bases and J dropped 2 bases, with 10 bases sitting between them. The V gene's germline CDR1 is LNHDA and CDR2 SQIVND (reference sequence). Here the CDR3 DNA reads TGTGCCAGTAGTATTTTCGGCAGCAACACTGAAGCTTTCTTT. This translates into CASSIFGSNTEAFF.